This T cell receptor (beta chain) was obtained from a study of early T cells in non-severe SARS-CoV-2 infection. This clonotype was seen a few times. TCRdb recomputed calls from the 5' RACE reads with MiXCR, one row per CDR3 protein. This table holds tens of thousands of distinct CDR3 sequences, around 4.8% found once. The CDR3 is 14 amino acids. V lost 4 bases and J lost 7; bases outside the gene matches: 7. The germline CDR1 and CDR2 sequences are SEHNR and FQNEAQ (reference sequence). The rearrangement uses TRBV7-9 and TRBJ2-7; 10 bases align to TRBD2. What was sequenced was whole blood. The sequence came from an adult who was a healthcare worker with PCR-confirmed SARS-CoV-2 infection or an uninfected control (not recorded which). CDR3 sequence reads: CASSSSGRALEQYF. The CDR3 nucleotides are TGTGCCAGCAGCTCGAGCGGGAGGGCCTTAGAGCAGTACTTC.